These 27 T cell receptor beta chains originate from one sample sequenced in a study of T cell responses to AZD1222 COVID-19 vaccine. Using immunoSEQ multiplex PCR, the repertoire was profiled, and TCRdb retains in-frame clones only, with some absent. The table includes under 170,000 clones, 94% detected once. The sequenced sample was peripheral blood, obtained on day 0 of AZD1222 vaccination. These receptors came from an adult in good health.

The CDR3 DNA follows: TGTGCCAGCAGCTTAGATAACAGGCAAAACACCGGGGAGCTGTTTTTT. As protein: CASSLDNRQNTGELFF. The genes are TRBV7-9 and TRBJ2-2; D is perhaps TRBD1 (5 bases). The ends were cut back, 1 base at V and 2 bases at J, with 11 bases in the middle. Germline V CDR1 and CDR2: SEHNR, FQNEAQ (reference sequence). The CDR3 loop spans 16 amino acids. Filled out from reference TRBV7-9 and TRBJ2-2, the complete variable domain reads DTGVSQNPRHKITKRGQNVTFRCDPISEHNRLYWYRQTLGQGPEFLTYFQNEAQLEKSRLLSDRFSAERPKGSFSTLEIQRTEQGDSAMYLCASSLDNRQNTGELFFGEGSRLTVL.

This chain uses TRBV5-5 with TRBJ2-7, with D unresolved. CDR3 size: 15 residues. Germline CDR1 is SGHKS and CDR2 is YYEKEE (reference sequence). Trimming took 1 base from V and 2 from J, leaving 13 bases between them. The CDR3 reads CASSLLTDLTYEQYV. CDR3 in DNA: TGTGCCAGCAGCTTGCTCACCGACCTCACCTACGAGCAGTACGTC.

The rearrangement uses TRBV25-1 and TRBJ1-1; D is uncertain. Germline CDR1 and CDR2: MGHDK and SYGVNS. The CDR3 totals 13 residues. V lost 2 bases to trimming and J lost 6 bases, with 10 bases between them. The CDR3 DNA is TGTGCCAGCAGTGAAAGGGTGTGGGCTGAAGCTTTCTTT. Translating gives CASSERVWAEAFF. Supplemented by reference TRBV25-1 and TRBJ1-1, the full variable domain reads EADIYQTPRYLVIGTGKKITLECSQTMGHDKMYWYQQDPGMELHLIHYSYGVNSTEKGDLSSESTVSRIRTEHFPLTLESARPSHTSQYLCASSERVWAEAFFGQGTRLTVV.

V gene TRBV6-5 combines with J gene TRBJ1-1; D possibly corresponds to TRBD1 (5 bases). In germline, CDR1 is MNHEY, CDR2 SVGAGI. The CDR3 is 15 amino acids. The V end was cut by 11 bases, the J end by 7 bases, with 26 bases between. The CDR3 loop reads CAGNGRDSLSLEAFF. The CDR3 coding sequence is TGTGCCGGAAATGGTCGGGACTCACTCTCTCTTGAAGCTTTCTTT.

DNA for the CDR3: TGTGCCAGCAGCGCGGGAGGGGTCTACAATGAGCAGTTCTTC. Protein sequence: CASSAGGVYNEQFF. This rearrangement joins TRBV9 to TRBJ2-1; 8 bases fit TRBD2. The CDR3 covers 14 residues. The junction had 2 bases not matched to a gene; V was cut back by 3 bases and J by 3 bases. Germline V lookup: CDR1 SGDLS, CDR2 YYNGEE.

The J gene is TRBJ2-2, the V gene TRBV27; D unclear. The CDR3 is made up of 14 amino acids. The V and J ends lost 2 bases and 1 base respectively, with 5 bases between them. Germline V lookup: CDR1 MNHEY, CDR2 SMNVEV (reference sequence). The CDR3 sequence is CASSLGKNTGELFF. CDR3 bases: TGTGCCAGCAGTTTAGGCAAGAACACCGGGGAGCTGTTTTTT.

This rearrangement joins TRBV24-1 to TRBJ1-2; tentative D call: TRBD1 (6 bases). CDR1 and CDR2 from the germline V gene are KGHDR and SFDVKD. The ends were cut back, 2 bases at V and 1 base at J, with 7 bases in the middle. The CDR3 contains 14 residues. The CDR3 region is CATSDWTVNYGYTF. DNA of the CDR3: TGTGCCACCAGTGATTGGACAGTTAACTATGGCTACACCTTC.

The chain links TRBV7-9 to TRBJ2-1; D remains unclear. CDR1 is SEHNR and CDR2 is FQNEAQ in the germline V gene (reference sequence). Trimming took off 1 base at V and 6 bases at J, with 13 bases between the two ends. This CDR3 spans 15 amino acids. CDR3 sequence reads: CASSLVQRGVNEQFF. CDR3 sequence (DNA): TGTGCCAGCAGCTTAGTTCAACGTGGGGTCAATGAGCAGTTCTTC.

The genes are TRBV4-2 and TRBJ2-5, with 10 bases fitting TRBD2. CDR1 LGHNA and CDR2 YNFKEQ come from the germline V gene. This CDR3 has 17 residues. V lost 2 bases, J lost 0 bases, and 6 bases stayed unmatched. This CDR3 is CASSQSLSGGYQETQYF. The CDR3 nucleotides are TGTGCCAGCAGCCAATCTCTTAGCGGGGGGTACCAAGAGACCCAGTACTTC.

CDR3 sequence: CASSFGGSSGFGSNQPQHF. The CDR3 DNA follows: TGTGCCAGCAGCTTTGGGGGTAGTTCGGGGTTTGGGAGCAATCAGCCCCAGCATTTT. V usage is TRBV7-9 and J usage is TRBJ1-5; a possible D gene is TRBD1 (5 bases). CDR1 and CDR2 from the germline V gene are SEHNR and FQNEAQ (reference sequence). The CDR3 loop spans 19 amino acids. V shed 3 bases and J shed 1 base, with 22 bases lying between them. Using reference TRBV7-9 and TRBJ1-5 for the parts outside the CDR3, the full variable domain is DTGVSQNPRHKITKRGQNVTFRCDPISEHNRLYWYRQTLGQGPEFLTYFQNEAQLEKSRLLSDRFSAERPKGSFSTLEIQRTEQGDSAMYLCASSFGGSSGFGSNQPQHFGDGTRLSIL.

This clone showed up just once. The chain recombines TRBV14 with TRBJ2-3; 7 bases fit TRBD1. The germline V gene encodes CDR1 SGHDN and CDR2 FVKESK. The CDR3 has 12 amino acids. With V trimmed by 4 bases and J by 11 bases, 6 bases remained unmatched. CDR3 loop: CASSLGTERQYF. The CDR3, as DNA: TGTGCCAGCAGCCTTGGGACAGAGAGGCAGTATTTT.

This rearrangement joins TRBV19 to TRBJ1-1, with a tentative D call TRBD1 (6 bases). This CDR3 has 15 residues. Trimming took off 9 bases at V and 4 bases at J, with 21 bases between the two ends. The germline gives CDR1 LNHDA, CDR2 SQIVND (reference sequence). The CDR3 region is CASGPSRGGFTEAFF. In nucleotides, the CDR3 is TGTGCCAGCGGCCCGAGCAGGGGAGGTTTCACTGAAGCTTTCTTT. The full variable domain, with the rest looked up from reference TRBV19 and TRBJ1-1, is DGGITQSPKYLFRKEGQNVTLSCEQNLNHDAMYWYRQDPGQGLRLIYYSQIVNDFQKGDIAEGYSVSREKKESFPLTVTSAQKNPTAFYLCASGPSRGGFTEAFFGQGTRLTVV.

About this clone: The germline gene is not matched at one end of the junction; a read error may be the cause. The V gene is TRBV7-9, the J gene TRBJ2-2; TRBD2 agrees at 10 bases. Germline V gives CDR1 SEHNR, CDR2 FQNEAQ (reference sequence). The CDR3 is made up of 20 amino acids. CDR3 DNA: TGTGCCACCAGCACAGGGGGATCGGGACCGAGCGGGAGGGCCCCCGGGGAGCTGTTTTTT. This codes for CATSTGGSGPSGRAPGELFF.

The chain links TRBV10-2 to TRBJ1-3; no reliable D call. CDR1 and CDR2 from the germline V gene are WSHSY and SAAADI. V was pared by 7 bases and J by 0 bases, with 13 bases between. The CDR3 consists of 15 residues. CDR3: CASKGVLGSGNTIYF. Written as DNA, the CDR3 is TGCGCCAGCAAAGGAGTCCTGGGCTCTGGAAACACCATATATTTT.

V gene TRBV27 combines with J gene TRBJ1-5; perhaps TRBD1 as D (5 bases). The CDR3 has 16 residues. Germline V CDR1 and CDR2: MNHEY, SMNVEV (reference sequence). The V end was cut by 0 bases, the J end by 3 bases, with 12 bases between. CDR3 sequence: CASSLSGGEDNQPQHF. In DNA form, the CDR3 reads TGTGCCAGCAGTTTATCGGGAGGGGAGGACAATCAGCCCCAGCATTTT.

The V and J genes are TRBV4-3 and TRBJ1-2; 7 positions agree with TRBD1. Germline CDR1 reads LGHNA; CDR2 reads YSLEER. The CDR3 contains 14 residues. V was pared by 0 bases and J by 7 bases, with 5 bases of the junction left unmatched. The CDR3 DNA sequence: TGCGCCAGCAGCCAAGACCGGAGGGGGCTTGGCTACACCTTC. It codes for CASSQDRRGLGYTF.

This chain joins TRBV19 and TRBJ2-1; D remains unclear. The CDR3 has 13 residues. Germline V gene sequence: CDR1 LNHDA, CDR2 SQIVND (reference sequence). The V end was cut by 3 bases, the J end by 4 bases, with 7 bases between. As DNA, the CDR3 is TGTGCCAGTAGTATGGTAGATTACAATGAGCAGTTCTTC. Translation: CASSMVDYNEQFF. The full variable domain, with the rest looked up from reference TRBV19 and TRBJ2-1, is DGGITQSPKYLFRKEGQNVTLSCEQNLNHDAMYWYRQDPGQGLRLIYYSQIVNDFQKGDIAEGYSVSREKKESFPLTVTSAQKNPTAFYLCASSMVDYNEQFFGPGTRLTVL.

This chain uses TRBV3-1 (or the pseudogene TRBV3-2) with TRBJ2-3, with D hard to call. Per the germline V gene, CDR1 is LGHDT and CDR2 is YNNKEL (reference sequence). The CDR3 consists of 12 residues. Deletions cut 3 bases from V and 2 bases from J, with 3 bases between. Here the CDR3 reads CASSQHTDTQYF. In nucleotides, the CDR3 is TGTGCCAGCAGCCAGCACACAGATACGCAGTATTTT.

The CDR3 DNA is TGTGCCAGCTCATTCGATAGCGACACTGAAGCTTTCTTT. Translation: CASSFDSDTEAFF. The chain employs TRBV18 and TRBJ1-1; D uncertain. V lost 5 bases and J lost 3, with 10 bases in between. The germline V gene encodes CDR1 KGHSH and CDR2 LQKENI. The CDR3 is 13 amino acids.

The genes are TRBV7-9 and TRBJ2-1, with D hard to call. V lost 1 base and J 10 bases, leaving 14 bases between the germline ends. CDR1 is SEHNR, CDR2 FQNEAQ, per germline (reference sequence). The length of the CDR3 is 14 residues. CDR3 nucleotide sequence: TGTGCCAGCAGCTTAGAGGAACTAATAAGCGAGCAGTTCTTC. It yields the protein CASSLEELISEQFF.

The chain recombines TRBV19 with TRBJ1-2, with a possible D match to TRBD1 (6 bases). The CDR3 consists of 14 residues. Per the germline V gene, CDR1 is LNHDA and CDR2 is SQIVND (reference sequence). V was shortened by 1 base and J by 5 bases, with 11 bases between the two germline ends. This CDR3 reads CASSIGTGRYGYTF. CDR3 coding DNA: TGTGCCAGTAGTATAGGAACAGGGAGGTATGGCTACACCTTC.

CDR3 nucleotide sequence: TGTGCCAGCAGCTTAGATGGGGCAGCTAGCAATCAGCCCCAGCATTTT. It translates to CASSLDGAASNQPQHF. This chain links TRBV7-2 with TRBJ1-5, with a weak D call TRBD1 (5 bases). Germline CDR1 SGHTA, CDR2 FQGNSA. CDR3 size: 16 residues. Trimming took 1 base from V and 0 from J, leaving 10 bases between them.

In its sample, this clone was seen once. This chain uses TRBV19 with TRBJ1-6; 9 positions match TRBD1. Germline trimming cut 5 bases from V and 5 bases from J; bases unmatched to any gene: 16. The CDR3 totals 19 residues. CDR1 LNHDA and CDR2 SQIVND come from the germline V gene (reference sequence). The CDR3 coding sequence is TGTGCCAGTAGTGCTGGGGGACAGGGTTTCTCTACCGATAATTCACCCCTCCACTTT. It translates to CASSAGGQGFSTDNSPLHF.

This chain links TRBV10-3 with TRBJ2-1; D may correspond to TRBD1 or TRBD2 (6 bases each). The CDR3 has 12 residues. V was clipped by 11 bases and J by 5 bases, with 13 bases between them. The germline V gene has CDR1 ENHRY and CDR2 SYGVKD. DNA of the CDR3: TGTGCCGCCCGGAGGGACAACAATGAGCAGTTCTTC. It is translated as CAARRDNNEQFF.

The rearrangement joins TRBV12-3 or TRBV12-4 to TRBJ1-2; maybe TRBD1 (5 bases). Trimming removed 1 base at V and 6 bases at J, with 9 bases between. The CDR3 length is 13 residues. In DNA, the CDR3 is TGTGCCAGCAGTTTAGGACAGTTTAATGGCTACACCTTC. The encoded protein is CASSLGQFNGYTF.

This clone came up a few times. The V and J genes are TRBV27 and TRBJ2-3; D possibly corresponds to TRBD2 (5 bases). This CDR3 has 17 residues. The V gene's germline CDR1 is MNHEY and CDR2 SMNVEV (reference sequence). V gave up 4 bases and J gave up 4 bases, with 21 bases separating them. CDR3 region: CASSSRLGLASPDTQYF. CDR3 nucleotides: TGTGCCAGCAGTTCCCGGCTTGGGCTAGCTTCTCCAGATACGCAGTATTTT.

CDR3 amino acids: CASRSMRGADTEAFF. CDR3 in DNA: TGTGCCAGCAGAAGTATGAGGGGCGCCGACACTGAAGCTTTCTTT. The rearrangement joins TRBV6-5 to TRBJ1-1, with D possibly being TRBD1 (5 bases). The CDR3 totals 15 residues. The V end lost 6 bases, the J end lost 3 bases, and 17 bases lay between the germline ends. Germline CDR1 is MNHEY and CDR2 is SVGAGI.